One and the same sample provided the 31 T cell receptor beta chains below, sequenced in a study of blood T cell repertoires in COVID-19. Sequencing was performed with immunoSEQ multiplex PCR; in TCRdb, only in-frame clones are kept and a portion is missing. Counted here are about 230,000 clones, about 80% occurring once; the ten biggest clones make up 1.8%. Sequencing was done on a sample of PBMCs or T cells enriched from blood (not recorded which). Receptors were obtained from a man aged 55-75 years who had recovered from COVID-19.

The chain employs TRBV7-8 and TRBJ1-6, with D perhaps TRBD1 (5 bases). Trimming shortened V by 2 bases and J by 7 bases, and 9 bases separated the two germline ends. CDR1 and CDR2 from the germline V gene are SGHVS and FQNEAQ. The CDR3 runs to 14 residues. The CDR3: CASSLRGGNSPLHF. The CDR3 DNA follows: TGTGCCAGCAGCTTACGGGGGGGGAATTCACCCCTCCACTTT.

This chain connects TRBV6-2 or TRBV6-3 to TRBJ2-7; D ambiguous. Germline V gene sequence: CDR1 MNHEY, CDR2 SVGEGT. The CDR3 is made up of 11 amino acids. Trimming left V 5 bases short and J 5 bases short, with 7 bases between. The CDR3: CASSRLDEQYF. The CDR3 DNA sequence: TGTGCCAGCAGTAGATTAGACGAGCAGTACTTC.

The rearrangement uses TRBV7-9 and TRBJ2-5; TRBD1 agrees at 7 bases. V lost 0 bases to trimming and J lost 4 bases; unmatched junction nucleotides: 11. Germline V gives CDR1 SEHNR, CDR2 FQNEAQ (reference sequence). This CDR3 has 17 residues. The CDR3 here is CASSLAVAGGLGETQYF. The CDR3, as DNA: TGTGCCAGCAGCTTAGCTGTTGCAGGGGGTCTCGGAGAGACCCAGTACTTC.

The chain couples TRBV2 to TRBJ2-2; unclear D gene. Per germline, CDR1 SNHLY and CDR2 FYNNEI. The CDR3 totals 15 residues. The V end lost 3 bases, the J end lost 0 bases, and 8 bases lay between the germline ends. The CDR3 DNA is TGTGCCAGCAGTGAGACGGGTACGAACACCGGGGAGCTGTTTTTT. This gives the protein CASSETGTNTGELFF.

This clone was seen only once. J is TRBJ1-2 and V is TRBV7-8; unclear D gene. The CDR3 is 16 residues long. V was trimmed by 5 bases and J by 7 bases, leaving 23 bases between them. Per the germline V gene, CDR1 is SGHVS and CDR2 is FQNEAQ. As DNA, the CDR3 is TGTGCCAGCAGCCCGATGTTGATCCTAAAATACGGTGGCTACACCTTC. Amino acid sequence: CASSPMLILKYGGYTF.

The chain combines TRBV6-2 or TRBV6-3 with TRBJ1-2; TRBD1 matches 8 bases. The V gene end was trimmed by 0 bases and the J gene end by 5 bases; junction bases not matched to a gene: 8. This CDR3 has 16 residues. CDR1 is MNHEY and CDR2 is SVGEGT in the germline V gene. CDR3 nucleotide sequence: TGTGCCAGCAGTTACTCGAGTCAGGGGGCGTATTATGGCTACACCTTC. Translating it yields CASSYSSQGAYYGYTF.

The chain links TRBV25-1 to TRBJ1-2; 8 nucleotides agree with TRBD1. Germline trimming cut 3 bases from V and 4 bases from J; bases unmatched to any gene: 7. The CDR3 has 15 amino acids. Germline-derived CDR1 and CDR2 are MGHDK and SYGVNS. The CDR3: CASSDRGQGRYGYTF. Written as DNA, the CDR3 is TGTGCCAGCAGTGACCGAGGACAGGGCCGCTATGGCTACACCTTC.

CDR3 bases: TGCGCCAGCAGCTTAACTAGCGAGCTGGGGAAGACCCAGTACTTC. Its translation: CASSLTSELGKTQYF. The gene calls are TRBV5-1 and TRBJ2-5; 7 bases map to TRBD2. The CDR3 is made up of 15 amino acids. Germline V CDR1 and CDR2: SGHRS, YFSETQ. The junction had 10 bases not matched to a gene; V was cut back by 2 bases and J by 6 bases.

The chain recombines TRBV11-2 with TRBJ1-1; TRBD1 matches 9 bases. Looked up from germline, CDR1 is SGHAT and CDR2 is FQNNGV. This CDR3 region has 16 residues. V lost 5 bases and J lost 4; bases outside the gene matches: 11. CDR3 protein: CASSPKSQGATTEAFF. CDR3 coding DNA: TGTGCCAGCAGCCCCAAGTCACAGGGGGCGACCACTGAAGCTTTCTTT. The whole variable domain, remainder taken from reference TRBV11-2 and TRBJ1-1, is EAGVAQSPRYKIIEKRQSVAFWCNPISGHATLYWYQQILGQGPKLLIQFQNNGVVDDSQLPKDRFSAERLKGVDSTLKIQPAKLEDSAVYLCASSPKSQGATTEAFFGQGTRLTVV.

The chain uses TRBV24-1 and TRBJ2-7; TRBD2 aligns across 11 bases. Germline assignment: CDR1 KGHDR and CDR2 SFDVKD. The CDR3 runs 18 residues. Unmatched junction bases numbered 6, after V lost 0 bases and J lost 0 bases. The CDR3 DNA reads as TGTGCCACCAGTGATTTGCTGGCTAGCGGGGGGAACTCCTACGAGCAGTACTTC. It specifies CATSDLLASGGNSYEQYF.

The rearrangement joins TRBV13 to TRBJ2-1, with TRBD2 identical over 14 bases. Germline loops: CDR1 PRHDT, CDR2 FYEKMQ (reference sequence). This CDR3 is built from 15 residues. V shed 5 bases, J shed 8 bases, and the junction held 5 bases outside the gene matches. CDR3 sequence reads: CASSQGLAGADEQFF. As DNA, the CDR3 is TGTGCCAGCAGCCAGGGACTAGCGGGGGCCGATGAGCAGTTCTTC.

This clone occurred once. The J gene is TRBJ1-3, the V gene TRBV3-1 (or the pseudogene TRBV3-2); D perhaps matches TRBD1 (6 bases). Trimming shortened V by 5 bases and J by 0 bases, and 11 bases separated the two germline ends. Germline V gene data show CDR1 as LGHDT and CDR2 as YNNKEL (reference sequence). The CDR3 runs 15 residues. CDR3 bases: TGTGCCAGCAGCTTACAGGGAGTCTCTGGAAACACCATATATTTT. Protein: CASSLQGVSGNTIYF.

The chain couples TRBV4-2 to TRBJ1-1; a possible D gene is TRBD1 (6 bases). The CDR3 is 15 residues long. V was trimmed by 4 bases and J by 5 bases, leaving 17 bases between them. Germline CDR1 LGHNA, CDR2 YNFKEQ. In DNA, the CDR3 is TGTGCCAGCAGCCTCGAGCGGGGGCGAGGTACTGAAGCTTTCTTT. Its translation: CASSLERGRGTEAFF.

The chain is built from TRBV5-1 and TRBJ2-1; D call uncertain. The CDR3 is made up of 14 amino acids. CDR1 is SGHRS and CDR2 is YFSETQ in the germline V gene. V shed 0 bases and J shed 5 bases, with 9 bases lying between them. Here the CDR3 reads CASSLVAGNNEQFF. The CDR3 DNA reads TGCGCCAGCAGCTTGGTGGCAGGTAACAATGAGCAGTTCTTC. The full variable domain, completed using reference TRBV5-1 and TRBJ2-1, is KAGVTQTPRYLIKTRGQQVTLSCSPISGHRSVSWYQQTPGQGLQFLFEYFSETQRNKGNFPGRFSGRQFSNSRSEMNVSTLELGDSALYLCASSLVAGNNEQFFGPGTRLTVL.

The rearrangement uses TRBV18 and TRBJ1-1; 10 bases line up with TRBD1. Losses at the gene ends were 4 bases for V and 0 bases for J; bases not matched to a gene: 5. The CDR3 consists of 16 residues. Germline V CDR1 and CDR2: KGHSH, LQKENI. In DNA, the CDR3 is TGTGCCAGCTCACTGGGGACAGGGGCAATGAACACTGAAGCTTTCTTT. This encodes CASSLGTGAMNTEAFF.

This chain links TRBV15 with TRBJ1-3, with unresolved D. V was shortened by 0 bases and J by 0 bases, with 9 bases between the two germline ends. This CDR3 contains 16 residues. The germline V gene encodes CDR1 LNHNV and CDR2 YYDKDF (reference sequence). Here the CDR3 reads CATSRDLAGSGNTIYF. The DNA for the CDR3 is TGTGCCACCAGCAGAGATCTCGCGGGCTCTGGAAACACCATATATTTT. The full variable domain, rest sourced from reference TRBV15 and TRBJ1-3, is DAMVIQNPRYQVTQFGKPVTLSCSQTLNHNVMYWYQQKSSQAPKLLFHYYDKDFNNEADTPDNFQSRRPNTSFCFLDIRSPGLGDTAMYLCATSRDLAGSGNTIYFGEGSWLTVV.

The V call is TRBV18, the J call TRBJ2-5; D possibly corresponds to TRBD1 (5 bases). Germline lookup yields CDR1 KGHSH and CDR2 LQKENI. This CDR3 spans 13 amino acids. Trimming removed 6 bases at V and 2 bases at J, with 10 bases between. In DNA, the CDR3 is TGTGCCAGCTCGCTACAGGTTCAAGAGACCCAGTACTTC. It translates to CASSLQVQETQYF. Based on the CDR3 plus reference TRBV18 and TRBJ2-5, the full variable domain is NAGVMQNPRHLVRRRGQEARLRCSPMKGHSHVYWYRQLPEEGLKFMVYLQKENIIDESGMPKERFSAEFPKEGPSILRIQQVVRGDSAAYFCASSLQVQETQYFGPGTRLLVL.

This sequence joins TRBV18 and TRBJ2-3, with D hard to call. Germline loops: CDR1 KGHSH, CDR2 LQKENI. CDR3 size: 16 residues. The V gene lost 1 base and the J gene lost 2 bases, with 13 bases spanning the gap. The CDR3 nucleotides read TGTGCCAGCTCACCACTTCCAGGTTCCAACACAGATACGCAGTATTTT. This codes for CASSPLPGSNTDTQYF.

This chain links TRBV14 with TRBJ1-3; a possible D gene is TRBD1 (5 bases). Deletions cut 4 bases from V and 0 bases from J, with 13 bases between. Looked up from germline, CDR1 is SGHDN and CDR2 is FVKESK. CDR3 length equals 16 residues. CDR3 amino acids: CASSPLTGHSGNTIYF. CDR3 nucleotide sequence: TGTGCCAGCAGCCCTCTAACAGGTCACTCTGGAAACACCATATATTTT.

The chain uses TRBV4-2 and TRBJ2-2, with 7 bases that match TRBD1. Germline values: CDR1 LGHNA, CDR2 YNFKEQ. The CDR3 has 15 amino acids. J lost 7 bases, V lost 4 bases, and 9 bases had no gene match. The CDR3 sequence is CASSLSGQGVGELFF. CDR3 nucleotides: TGTGCCAGCAGCCTGTCCGGGCAGGGGGTCGGGGAGCTGTTTTTT.

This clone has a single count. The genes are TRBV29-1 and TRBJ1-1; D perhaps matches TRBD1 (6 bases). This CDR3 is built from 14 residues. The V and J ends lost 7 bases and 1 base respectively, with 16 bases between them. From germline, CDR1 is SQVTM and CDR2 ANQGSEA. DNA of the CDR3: TGCAGCGGGGTCGGGGGGCTTGCGAACACTGAAGCTTTCTTT. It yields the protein CSGVGGLANTEAFF.

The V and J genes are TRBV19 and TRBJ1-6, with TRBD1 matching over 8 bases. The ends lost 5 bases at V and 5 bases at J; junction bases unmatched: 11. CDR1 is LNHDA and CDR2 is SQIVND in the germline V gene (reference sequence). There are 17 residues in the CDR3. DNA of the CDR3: TGTGCCAGTAGTTCCCCCCCCCAGGGGGCCGATAATTCACCCCTCCACTTT. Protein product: CASSSPPQGADNSPLHF.

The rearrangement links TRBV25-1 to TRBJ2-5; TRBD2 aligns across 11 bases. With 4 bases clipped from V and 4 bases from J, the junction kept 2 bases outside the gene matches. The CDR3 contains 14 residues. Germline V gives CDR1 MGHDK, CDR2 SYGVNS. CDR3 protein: CASSGLAGGETQYF. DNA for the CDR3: TGTGCCAGCAGTGGTCTAGCGGGAGGAGAGACCCAGTACTTC.

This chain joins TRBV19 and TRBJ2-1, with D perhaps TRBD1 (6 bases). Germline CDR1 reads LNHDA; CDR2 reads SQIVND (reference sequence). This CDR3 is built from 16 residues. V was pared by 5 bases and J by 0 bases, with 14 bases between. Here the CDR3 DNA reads TGTGCCAGTAGTCGACAGGCGCCGAACTCCTACAATGAGCAGTTCTTC. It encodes CASSRQAPNSYNEQFF.

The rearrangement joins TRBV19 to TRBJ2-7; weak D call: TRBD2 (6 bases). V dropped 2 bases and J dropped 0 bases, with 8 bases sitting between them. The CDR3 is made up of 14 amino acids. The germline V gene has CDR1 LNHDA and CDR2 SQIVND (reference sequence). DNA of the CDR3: TGTGCCAGTAGTATACTCGGGAGCTCCTACGAGCAGTACTTC. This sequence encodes CASSILGSSYEQYF.

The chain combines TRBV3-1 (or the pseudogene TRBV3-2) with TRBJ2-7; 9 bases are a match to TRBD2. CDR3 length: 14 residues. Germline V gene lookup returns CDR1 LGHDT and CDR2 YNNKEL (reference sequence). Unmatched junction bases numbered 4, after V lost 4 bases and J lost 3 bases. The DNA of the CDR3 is TGTGCCAGCAGCCTAGCGGGGGCCCTCTACGAGCAGTACTTC. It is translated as CASSLAGALYEQYF.

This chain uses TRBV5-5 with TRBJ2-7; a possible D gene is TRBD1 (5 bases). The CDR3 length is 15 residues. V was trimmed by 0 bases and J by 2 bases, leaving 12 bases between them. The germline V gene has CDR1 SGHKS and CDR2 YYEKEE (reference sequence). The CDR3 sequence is CASSLGQGGTYEQYF. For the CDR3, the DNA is TGTGCCAGCAGCTTGGGGCAGGGTGGAACCTACGAGCAGTACTTC. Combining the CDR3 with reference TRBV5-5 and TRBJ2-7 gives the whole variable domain DAGVTQSPTHLIKTRGQQVTLRCSPISGHKSVSWYQQVLGQGPQFIFQYYEKEERGRGNFPDRFSARQFPNYSSELNVNALLLGDSALYLCASSLGQGGTYEQYFGPGTRLTVT.

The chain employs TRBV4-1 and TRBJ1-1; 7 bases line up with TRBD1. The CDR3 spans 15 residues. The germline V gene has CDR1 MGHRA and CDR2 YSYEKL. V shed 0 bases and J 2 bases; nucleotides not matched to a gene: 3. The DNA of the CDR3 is TGCGCCAGCAGCCAAGATCACAGGGGCAACACTGAAGCTTTCTTT. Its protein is CASSQDHRGNTEAFF.

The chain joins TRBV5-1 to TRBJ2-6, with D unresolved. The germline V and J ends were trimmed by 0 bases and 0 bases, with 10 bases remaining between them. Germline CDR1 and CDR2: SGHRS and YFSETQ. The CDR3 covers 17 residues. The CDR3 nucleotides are TGCGCCAGCAGCTTGGTGGCCGATCACTCTGGGGCCAACGTCCTGACTTTC. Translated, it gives CASSLVADHSGANVLTF.

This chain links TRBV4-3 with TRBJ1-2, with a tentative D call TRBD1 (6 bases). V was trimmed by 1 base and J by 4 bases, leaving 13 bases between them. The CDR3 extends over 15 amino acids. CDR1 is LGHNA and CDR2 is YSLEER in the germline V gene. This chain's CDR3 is CASSQGTGQSYGYTF. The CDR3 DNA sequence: TGCGCCAGCAGCCAAGGTACAGGGCAGAGCTATGGCTACACCTTC.

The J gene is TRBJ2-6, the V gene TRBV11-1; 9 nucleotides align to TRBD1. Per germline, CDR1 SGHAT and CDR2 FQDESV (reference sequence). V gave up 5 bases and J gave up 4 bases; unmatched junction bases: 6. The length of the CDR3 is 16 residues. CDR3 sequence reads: CASSPWTGDGANVLTF. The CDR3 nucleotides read TGTGCCAGCAGCCCGTGGACAGGGGACGGGGCCAACGTCCTGACTTTC.